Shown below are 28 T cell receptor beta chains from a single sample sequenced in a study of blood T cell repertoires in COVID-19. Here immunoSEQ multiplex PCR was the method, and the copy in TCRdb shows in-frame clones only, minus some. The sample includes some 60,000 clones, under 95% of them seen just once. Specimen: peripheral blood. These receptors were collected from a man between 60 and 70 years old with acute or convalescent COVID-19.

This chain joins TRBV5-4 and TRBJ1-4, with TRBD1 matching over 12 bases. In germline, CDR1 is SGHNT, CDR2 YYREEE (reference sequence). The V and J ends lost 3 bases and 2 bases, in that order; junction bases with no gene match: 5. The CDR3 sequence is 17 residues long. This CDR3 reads CASSYRDRGPTNEKLFF. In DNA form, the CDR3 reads TGTGCCAGCAGCTACCGGGACAGGGGGCCTACTAATGAAAAACTGTTTTTT.

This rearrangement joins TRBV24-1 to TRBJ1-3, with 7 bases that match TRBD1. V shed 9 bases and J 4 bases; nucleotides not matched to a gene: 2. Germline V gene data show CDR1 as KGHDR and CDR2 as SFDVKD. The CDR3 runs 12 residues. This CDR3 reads CATQGQGNTIYF. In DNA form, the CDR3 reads TGTGCCACCCAGGGACAGGGAAACACCATATATTTT.

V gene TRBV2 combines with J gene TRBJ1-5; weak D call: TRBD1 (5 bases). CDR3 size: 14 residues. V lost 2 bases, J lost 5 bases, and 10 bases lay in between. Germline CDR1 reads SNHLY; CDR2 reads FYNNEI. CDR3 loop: CASSELQGYQPQHF. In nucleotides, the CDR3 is TGTGCCAGCAGTGAACTCCAGGGTTATCAGCCCCAGCATTTT.

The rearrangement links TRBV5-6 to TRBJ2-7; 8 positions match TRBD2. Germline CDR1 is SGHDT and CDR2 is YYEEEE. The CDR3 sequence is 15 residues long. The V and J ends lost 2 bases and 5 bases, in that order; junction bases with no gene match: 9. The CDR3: CASSFWSGGANEQYF. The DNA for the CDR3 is TGTGCCAGCAGCTTTTGGTCGGGGGGGGCCAACGAGCAGTACTTC.

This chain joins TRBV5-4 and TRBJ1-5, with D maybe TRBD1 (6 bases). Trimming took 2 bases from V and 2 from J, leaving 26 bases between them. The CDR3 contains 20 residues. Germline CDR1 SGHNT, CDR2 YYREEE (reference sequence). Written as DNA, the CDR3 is TGTGCCAGCAGCTTTTTTTCGTTCCTCACAGGGTGGTCAGGCAATCAGCCCCAGCATTTT. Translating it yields CASSFFSFLTGWSGNQPQHF.

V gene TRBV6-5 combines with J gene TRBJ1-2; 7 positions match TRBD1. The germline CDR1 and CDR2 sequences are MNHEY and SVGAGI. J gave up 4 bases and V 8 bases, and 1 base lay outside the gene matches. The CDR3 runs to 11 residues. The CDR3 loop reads CASGTVYGYTF. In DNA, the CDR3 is TGTGCCAGCGGGACAGTCTATGGCTACACCTTC.

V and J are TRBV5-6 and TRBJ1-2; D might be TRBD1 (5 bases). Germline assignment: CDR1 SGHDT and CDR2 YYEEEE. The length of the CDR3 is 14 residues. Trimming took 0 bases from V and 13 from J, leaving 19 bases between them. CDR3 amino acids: CASSLDGGSFKGTF. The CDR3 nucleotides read TGTGCCAGCAGCTTGGACGGGGGGAGTTTTAAAGGCACCTTC.

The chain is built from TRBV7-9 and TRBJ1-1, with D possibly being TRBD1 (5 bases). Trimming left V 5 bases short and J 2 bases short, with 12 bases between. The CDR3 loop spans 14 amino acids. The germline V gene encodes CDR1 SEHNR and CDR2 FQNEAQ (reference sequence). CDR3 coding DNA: TGTGCCAGCAGCGTAGAGGGACTTAACACTGAAGCTTTCTTT. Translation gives CASSVEGLNTEAFF.

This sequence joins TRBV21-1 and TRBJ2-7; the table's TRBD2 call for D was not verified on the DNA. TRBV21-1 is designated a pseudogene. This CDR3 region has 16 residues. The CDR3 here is CASSKGPVGEFYEQYF. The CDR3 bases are TGTGCCAGCAGCAAAGGGCCAGTCGGAGAATTCTACGAGCAGTACTTC.

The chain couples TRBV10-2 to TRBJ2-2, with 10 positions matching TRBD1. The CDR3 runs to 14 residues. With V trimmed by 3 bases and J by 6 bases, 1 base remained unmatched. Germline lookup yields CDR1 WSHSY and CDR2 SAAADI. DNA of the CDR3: TGCGCCAGCAGTGAAGGACAGGGGGCCGGGGAGCTGTTTTTT. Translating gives CASSEGQGAGELFF.

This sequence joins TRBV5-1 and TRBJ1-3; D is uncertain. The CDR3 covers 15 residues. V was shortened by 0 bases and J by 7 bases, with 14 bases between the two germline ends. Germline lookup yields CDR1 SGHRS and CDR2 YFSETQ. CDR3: CASSLGRPSGNTIYF. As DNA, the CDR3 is TGCGCCAGCAGCTTGGGAAGGCCGAGCGGGAACACCATATATTTT.

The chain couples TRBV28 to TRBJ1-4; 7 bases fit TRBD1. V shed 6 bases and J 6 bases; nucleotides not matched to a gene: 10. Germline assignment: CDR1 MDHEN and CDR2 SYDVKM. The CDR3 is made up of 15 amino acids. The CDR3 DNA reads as TGTGCCAGCAGCCCCACCGGGACAGATTATGAAAAACTGTTTTTT. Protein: CASSPTGTDYEKLFF.

The CDR3 region is CASSYSDGRVTQHF. DNA for the CDR3: TGTGCCAGCAGTTATTCCGACGGCCGGGTGACCCAGCATTTT. The chain links TRBV6-2 or TRBV6-3 to TRBJ1-5, with D hard to call. This CDR3 comprises 14 residues. Germline V gives CDR1 MNHEY, CDR2 SVGEGT. Trimming removed 3 bases at V and 11 bases at J, with 17 bases between.

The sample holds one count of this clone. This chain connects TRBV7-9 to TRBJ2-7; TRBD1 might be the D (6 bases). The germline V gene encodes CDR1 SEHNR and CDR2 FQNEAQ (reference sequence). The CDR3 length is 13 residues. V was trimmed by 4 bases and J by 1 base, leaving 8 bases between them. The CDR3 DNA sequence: TGTGCCAGCAGCTCGACAGGTTCCTACGAGCAGTACTTC. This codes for CASSSTGSYEQYF.

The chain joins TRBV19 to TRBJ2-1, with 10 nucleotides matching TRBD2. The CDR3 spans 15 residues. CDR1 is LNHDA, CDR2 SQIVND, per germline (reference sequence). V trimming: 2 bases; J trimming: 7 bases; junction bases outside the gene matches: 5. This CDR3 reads CASSISAGGHNEQFF. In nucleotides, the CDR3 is TGTGCCAGTAGTATATCAGCGGGGGGGCATAATGAGCAGTTCTTC. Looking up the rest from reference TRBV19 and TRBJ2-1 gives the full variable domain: DGGITQSPKYLFRKEGQNVTLSCEQNLNHDAMYWYRQDPGQGLRLIYYSQIVNDFQKGDIAEGYSVSREKKESFPLTVTSAQKNPTAFYLCASSISAGGHNEQFFGPGTRLTVL.

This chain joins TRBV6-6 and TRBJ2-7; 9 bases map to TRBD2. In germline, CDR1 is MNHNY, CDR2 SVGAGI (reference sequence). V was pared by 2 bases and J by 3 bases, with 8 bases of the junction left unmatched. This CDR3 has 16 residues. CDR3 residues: CASSYGAGGILYEQYF. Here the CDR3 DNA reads TGTGCCAGCAGTTACGGCGCGGGGGGGATTCTCTACGAGCAGTACTTC.

CDR3 protein: CASSYRGNTDTQYF. The CDR3 nucleotides read TGTGCCAGCAGTTACAGGGGGAACACAGATACGCAGTATTTT. This chain uses TRBV2 with TRBJ2-3; TRBD1 matches 8 bases. This CDR3 contains 14 residues. Germline CDR1 SNHLY, CDR2 FYNNEI. Unmatched junction bases numbered 3, after V lost 5 bases and J lost 2 bases. Together with reference TRBV2 and TRBJ2-3, the CDR3 gives the full variable domain: EPEVTQTPSHQVTQMGQEVILRCVPISNHLYFYWYRQILGQKVEFLVSFYNNEISEKSEIFDDQFSVERPDGSNFTLKIRSTKLEDSAMYFCASSYRGNTDTQYFGPGTRLTVL.

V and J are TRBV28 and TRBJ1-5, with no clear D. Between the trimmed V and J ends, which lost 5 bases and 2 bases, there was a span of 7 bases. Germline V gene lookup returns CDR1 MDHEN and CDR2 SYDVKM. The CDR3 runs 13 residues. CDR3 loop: CASSVIGNQPQHF. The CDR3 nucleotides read TGTGCCAGCAGTGTTATAGGCAATCAGCCCCAGCATTTT.

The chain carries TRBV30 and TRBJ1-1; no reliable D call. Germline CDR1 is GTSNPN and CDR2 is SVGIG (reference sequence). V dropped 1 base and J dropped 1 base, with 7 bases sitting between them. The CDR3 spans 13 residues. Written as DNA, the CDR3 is TGTGCCTGGAGTGGCAGGTCGAACACTGAAGCTTTCTTT. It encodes CAWSGRSNTEAFF.

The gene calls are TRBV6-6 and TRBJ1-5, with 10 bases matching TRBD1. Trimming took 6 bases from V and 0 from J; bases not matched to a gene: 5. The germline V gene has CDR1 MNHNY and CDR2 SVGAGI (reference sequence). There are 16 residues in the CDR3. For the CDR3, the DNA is TGTGCCAGCAGCAAAGGGACAGGGGTTAGCAATCAGCCCCAGCATTTT. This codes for CASSKGTGVSNQPQHF.

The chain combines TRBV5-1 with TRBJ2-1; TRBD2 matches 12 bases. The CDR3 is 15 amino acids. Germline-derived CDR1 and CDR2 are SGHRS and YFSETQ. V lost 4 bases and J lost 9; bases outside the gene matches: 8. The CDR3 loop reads CASSETSGGFTEQFF. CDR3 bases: TGCGCCAGCAGCGAAACTAGCGGGGGGTTTACTGAGCAGTTCTTC.

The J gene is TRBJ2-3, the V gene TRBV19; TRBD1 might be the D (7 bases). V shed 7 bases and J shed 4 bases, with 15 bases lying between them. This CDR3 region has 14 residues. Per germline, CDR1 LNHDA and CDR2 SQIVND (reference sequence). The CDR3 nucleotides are TGTGCCAGTACCCAGGGGGGCCTTGCAGATACGCAGTATTTT. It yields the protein CASTQGGLADTQYF.

The CDR3 DNA reads TGTGCCAGCAGCCAAGCTGGGGAGGGGGGCATTCAGTACTTC. It is translated as CASSQAGEGGIQYF. The chain employs TRBV3-1 (or the pseudogene TRBV3-2) and TRBJ2-4; D may be TRBD2 (7 bases). The CDR3 spans 14 residues. The V end lost 1 base, the J end lost 9 bases, and 13 bases lay between the germline ends. CDR1 is LGHDT and CDR2 is YNNKEL in the germline V gene (reference sequence).

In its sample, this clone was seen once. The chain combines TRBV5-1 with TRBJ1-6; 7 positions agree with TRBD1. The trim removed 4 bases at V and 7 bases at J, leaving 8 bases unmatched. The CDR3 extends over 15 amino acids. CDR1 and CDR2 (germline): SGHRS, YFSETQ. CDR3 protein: CASSQTGNSNSPLHF. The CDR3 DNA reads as TGCGCCAGCAGCCAGACAGGGAATTCAAATTCACCCCTCCACTTT.

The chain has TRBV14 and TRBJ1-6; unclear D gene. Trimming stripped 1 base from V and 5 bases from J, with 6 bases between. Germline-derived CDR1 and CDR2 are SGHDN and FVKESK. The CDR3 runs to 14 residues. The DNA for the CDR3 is TGTGCCAGCAGCCAAGGTAGAGATAATTCACCCCTCCACTTT. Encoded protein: CASSQGRDNSPLHF.

The CDR3 spells CASSKDISSYEQYF. In DNA, the CDR3 is TGTGCCAGTAGTAAGGACATAAGCTCCTACGAGCAGTACTTC. This sequence joins TRBV19 and TRBJ2-7; maybe TRBD1 (5 bases). The germline CDR1 and CDR2 sequences are LNHDA and SQIVND (reference sequence). The V and J ends lost 4 bases and 0 bases respectively, with 10 bases between them. There are 14 residues in the CDR3.

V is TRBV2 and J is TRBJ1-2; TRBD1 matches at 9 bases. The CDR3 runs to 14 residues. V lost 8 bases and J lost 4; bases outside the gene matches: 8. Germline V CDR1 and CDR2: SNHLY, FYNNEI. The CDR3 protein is CASGRDREIYGYTF. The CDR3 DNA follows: TGTGCCAGCGGGAGGGACAGGGAAATCTATGGCTACACCTTC.

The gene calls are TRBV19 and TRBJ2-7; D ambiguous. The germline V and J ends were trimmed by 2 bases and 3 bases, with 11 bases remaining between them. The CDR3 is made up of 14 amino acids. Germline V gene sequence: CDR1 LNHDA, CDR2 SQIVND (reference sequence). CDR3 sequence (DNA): TGTGCCAGTAGTATAAACGCAGGCTACTACGAGCAGTACTTC. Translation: CASSINAGYYEQYF.